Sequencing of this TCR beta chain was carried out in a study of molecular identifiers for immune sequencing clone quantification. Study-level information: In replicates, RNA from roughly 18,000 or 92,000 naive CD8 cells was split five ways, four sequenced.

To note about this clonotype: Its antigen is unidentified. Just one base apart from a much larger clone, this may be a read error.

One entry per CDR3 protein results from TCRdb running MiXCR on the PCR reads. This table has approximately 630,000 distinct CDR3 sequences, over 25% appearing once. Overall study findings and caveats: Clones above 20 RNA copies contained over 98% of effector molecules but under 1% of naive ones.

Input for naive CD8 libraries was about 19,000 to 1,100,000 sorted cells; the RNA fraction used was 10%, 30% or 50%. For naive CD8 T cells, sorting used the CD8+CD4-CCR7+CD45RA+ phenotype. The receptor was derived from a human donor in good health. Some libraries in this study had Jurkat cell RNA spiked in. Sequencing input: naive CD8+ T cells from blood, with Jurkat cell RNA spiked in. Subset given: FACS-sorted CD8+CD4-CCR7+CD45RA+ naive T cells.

CDR3 nucleotide sequence: TGTGCCAGCAGCCTCATGACAGGACTATTGGATAGCTACACCTTC. This gives the protein CASSLMTGLLDSYTF. The rearrangement joins TRBV14 to TRBJ1-2, with D maybe TRBD1 (6 bases). Trimming left V 4 bases short and J 9 bases short, with 21 bases between. Germline CDR1 SGHDN, CDR2 FVKESK. The CDR3 runs to 15 residues.